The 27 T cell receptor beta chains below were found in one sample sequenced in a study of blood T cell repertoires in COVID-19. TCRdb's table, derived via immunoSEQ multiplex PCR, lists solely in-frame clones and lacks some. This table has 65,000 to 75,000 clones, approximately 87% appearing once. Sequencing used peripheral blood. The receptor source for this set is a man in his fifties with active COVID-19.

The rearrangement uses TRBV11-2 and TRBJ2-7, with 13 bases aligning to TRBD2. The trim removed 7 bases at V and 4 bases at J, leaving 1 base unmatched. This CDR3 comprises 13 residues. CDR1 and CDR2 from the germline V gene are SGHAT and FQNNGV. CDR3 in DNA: TGTGCCAGCATACTAGCGGGAGGGTACGAGCAGTACTTC. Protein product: CASILAGGYEQYF.

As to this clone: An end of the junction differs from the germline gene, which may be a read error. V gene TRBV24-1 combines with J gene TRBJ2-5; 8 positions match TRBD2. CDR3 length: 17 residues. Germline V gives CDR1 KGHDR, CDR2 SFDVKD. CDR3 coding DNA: TGTGCCACCAGTGATTCGCGGACTAGCCGGGTGGGAGAGGCCCAGTACTTC. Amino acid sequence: CATSDSRTSRVGEAQYF.

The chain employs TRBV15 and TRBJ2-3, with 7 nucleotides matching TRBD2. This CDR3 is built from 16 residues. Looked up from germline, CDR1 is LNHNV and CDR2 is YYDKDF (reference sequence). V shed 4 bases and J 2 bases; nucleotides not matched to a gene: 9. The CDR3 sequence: CATSTGTGGSTDTQYF. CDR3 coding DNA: TGTGCCACCAGCACGGGAACGGGGGGATCCACAGATACGCAGTATTTT.

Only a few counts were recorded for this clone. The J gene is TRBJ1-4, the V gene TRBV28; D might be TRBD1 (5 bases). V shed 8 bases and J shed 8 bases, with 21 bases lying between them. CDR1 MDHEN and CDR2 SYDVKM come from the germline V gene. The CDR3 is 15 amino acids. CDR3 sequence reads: CASSSPAAGHEKLFF. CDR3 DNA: TGTGCCAGCTCTTCCCCGGCGGCAGGGCACGAAAAACTGTTTTTT.

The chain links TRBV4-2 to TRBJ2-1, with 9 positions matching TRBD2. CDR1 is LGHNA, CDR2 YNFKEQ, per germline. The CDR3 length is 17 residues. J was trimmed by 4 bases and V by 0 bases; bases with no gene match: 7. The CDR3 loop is CASSQDSGSLGYNEQFF. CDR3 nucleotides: TGTGCCAGCAGCCAAGATAGCGGGAGCCTGGGGTACAATGAGCAGTTCTTC.

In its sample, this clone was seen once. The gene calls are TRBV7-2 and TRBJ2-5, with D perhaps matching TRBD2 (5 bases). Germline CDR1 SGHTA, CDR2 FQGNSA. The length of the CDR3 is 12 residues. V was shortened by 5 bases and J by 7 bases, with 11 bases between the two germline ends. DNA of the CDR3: TGTGCCAGCAGCCGCGCGACTACGACCCAGTACTTC. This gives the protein CASSRATTTQYF.

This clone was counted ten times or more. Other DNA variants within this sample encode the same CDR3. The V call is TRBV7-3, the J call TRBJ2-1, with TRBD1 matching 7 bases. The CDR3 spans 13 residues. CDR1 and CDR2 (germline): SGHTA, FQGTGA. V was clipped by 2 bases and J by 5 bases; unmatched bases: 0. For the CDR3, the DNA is TGTGCCAGCAGCTTAGACAGGGACAATGAGCAGTTCTTC. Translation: CASSLDRDNEQFF.

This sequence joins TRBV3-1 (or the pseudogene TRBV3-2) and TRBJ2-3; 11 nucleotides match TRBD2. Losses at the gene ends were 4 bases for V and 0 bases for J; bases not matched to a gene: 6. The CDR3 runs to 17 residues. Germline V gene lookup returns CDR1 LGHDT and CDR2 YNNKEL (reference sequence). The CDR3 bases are TGTGCCAGCAGCCGAAATAGCGGGGGGGGAAGCACAGATACGCAGTATTTT. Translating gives CASSRNSGGGSTDTQYF.

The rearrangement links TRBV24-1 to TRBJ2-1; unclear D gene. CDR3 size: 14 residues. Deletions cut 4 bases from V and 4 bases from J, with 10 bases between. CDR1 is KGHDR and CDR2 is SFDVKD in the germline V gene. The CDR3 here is CATSDSVQYNEQFF. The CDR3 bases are TGTGCCACCAGTGACTCGGTCCAATACAATGAGCAGTTCTTC.

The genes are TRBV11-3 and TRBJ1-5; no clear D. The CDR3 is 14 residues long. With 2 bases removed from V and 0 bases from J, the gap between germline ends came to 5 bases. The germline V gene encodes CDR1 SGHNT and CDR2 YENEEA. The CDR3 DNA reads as TGTGCCAGCAGCTTATCGGGTAGCAATCAGCCCCAGCATTTT. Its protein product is CASSLSGSNQPQHF.

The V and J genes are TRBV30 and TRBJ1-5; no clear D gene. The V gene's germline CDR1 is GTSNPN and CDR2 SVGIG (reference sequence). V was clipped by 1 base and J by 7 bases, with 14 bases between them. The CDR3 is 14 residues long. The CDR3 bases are TGTGCCTGGAGTGATGGAGGATCGGGGCAGCCCCAGCATTTT. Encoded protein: CAWSDGGSGQPQHF. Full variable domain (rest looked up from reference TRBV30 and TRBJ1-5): SQTIHQWPATLVQPVGSPLSLECTVEGTSNPNLYWYRQAAGRGLQLLFYSVGIGQISSEVPQNLSASRPQDRQFILSSKKLLLSDSGFYLCAWSDGGSGQPQHFGDGTRLSIL.

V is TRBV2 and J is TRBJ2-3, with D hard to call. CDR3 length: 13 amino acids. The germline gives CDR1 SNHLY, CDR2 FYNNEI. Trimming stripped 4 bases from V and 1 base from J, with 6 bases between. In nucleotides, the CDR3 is TGTGCCAGCAGTGCCCGTGGCACAGATACGCAGTATTTT. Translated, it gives CASSARGTDTQYF.

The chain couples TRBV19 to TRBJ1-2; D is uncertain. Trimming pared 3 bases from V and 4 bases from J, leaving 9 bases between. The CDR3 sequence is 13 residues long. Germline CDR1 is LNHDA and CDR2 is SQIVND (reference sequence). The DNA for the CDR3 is TGTGCCAGTAGTATCGGCCTAGCCTATGGCTACACCTTC. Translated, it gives CASSIGLAYGYTF.

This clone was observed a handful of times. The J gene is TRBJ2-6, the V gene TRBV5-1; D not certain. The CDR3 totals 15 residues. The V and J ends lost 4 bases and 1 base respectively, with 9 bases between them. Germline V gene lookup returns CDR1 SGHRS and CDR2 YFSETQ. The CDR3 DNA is TGCGCCAGCAGCCCTGAGTTGTCTGGGGCCAACGTCCTGACTTTC. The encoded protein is CASSPELSGANVLTF.

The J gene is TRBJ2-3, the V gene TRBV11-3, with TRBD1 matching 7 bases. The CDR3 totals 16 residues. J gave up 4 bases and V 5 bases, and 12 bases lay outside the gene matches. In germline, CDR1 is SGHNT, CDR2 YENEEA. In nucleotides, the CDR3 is TGTGCCAGCAGCCGAAGTACAGGGGAAGGGGCAGATACGCAGTATTTT. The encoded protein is CASSRSTGEGADTQYF.

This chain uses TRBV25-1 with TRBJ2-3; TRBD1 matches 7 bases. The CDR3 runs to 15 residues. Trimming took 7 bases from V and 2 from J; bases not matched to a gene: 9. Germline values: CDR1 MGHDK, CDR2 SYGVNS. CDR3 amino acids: CASILQTGITDTQYF. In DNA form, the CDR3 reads TGTGCCAGCATCCTACAGACAGGGATCACAGATACGCAGTATTTT. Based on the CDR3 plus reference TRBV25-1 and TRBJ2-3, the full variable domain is EADIYQTPRYLVIGTGKKITLECSQTMGHDKMYWYQQDPGMELHLIHYSYGVNSTEKGDLSSESTVSRIRTEHFPLTLESARPSHTSQYLCASILQTGITDTQYFGPGTRLTVL.

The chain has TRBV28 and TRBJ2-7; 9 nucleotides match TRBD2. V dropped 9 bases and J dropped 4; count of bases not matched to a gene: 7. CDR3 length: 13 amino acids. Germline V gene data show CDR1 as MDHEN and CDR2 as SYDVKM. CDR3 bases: TGTGCCAGTCGAAATAGCGGGAGTTACGAGCAGTACTTC. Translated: CASRNSGSYEQYF.

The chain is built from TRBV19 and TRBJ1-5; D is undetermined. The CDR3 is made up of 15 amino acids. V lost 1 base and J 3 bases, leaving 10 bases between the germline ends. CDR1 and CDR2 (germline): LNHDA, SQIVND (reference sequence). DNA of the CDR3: TGTGCCAGTAGTATAGGTCAGAAAGTCAATCAGCCCCAGCATTTT. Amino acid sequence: CASSIGQKVNQPQHF.

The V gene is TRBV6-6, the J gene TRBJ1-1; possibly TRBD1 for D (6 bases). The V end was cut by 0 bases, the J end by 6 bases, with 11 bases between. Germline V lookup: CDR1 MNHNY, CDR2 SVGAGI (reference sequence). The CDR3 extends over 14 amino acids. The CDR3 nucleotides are TGTGCCAGCAGTTACTCGGACAGCAACTCTGAAGCTTTCTTT. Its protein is CASSYSDSNSEAFF.

The CDR3 reads CATSGTEGTNEKLFF. DNA for the CDR3: TGTGCCACCAGTGGAACGGAGGGAACTAATGAAAAACTGTTTTTT. The chain links TRBV24-1 to TRBJ1-4; D is ambiguous. Germline V gives CDR1 KGHDR, CDR2 SFDVKD. The CDR3 spans 15 residues. The ends were cut back, 5 bases at V and 1 base at J, with 10 bases in the middle.

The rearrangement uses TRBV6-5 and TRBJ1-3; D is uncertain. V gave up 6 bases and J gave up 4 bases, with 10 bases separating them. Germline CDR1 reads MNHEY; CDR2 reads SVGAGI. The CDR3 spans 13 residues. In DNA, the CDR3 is TGTGCCAGCAGAAGGTGGCGGGGAAACACCATATATTTT. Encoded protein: CASRRWRGNTIYF.

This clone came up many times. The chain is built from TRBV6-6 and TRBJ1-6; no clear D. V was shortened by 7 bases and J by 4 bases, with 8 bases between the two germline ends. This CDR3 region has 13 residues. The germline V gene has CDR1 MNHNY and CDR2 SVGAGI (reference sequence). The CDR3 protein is CASTTGYNSPLHF. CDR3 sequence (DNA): TGTGCCAGCACGACGGGGTATAATTCACCCCTCCACTTT.

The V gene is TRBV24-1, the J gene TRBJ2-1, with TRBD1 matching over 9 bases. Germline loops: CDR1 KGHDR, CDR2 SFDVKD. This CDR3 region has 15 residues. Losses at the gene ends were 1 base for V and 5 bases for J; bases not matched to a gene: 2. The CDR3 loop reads CATSDFGTGHNEQFF. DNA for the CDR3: TGTGCCACCAGTGATTTCGGGACAGGGCACAATGAGCAGTTCTTC.

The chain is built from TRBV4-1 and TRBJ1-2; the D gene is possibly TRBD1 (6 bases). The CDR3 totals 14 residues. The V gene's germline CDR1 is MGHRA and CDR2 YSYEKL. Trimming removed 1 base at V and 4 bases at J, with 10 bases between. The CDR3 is CASSQGQALYGYTF. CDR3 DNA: TGCGCCAGCAGCCAAGGACAGGCCCTCTATGGCTACACCTTC.

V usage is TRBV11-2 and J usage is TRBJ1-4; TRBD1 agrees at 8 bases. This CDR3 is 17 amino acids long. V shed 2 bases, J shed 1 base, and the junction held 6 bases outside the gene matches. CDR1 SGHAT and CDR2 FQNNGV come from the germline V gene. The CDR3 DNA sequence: TGTGCCAGCAGCTTATGGACAGGGACGAGAACTAATGAAAAACTGTTTTTT. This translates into CASSLWTGTRTNEKLFF.

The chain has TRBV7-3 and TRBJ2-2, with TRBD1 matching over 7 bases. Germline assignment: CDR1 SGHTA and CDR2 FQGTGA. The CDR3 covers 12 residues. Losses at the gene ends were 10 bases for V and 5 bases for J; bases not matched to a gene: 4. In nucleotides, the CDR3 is TGTGCCACCCAACAGGGGACCGGGGAGCTGTTTTTT. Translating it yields CATQQGTGELFF.

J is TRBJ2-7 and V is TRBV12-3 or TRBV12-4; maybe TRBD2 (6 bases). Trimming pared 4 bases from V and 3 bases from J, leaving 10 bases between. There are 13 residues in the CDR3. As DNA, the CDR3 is TGTGCCAGCAGTTCTTCCGGGGGCTACGAGCAGTACTTC. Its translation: CASSSSGGYEQYF.